These 30 T cell receptor beta chains share one sample of origin, sequenced in a study of T cells after yellow fever vaccination. TCRdb passed the 5' RACE reads through MiXCR, listing each CDR3 protein once. Of some 320,000 distinct CDR3 sequences in the sample, roughly 4.3% were seen once. Material: PBMCs, obtained 15 days after the yellow fever booster vaccination. Receptor source: a man in his late teens or twenties who received the YFV17D yellow fever vaccine.

This clonotype was picked up many times. The rearrangement links TRBV5-1 to TRBJ2-7, with D possibly TRBD2 on 6 matching bases. CDR3 length: 14 residues. V was pared by 4 bases and J by 5 bases, with 16 bases between. Germline CDR1 and CDR2: SGHRS and YFSETQ. The CDR3 loop is CASSAEGPMHEQYF. The CDR3 nucleotides are TGCGCCAGCAGCGCGGAGGGGCCGATGCACGAGCAGTACTTC.

V usage is TRBV5-1 and J usage is TRBJ2-3; 7 nucleotides match TRBD2. V was pared by 0 bases and J by 6 bases, with 7 bases of the junction left unmatched. From germline, CDR1 is SGHRS and CDR2 YFSETQ. The CDR3 is made up of 15 amino acids. The CDR3 loop reads CASSLELARVDTQYF. In DNA form, the CDR3 reads TGCGCCAGCAGCTTGGAACTAGCGCGGGTGGATACGCAGTATTTT.

Points on this clonotype: This could be a read error, since a much larger clone is one nucleotide away. V is TRBV20-1 and J is TRBJ2-3, with TRBD2 matching over 8 bases. V dropped 6 bases and J dropped 5; count of bases not matched to a gene: 10. The CDR3 totals 14 residues. CDR1 and CDR2 (germline): DFQATT, SNEGSKA (reference sequence). CDR3 DNA sequence: TGCAGTGCACACCCCGGGAGGGTTGGAGATACGCAGTATTTT. The encoded protein is CSAHPGRVGDTQYF.

This clonotype was picked up many times. V is TRBV6-5 and J is TRBJ1-1; tentatively, D is TRBD1 (6 bases). The CDR3 sequence is 14 residues long. The V gene's germline CDR1 is MNHEY and CDR2 SVGAGI. Trimming removed 4 bases at V and 11 bases at J, with 20 bases between. The CDR3 protein is CASSFYRDIIRAFF. As DNA, the CDR3 is TGTGCCAGCAGTTTCTACCGGGACATTATTCGGGCTTTCTTT.

This clonotype was observed at least ten times. This CDR3 is CSAPGAGETQYF. CDR3 sequence (DNA): TGCAGTGCGCCAGGGGCTGGGGAGACCCAGTACTTC. J is TRBJ2-5 and V is TRBV20-1, with D perhaps matching TRBD1 (6 bases). Germline CDR1 reads DFQATT; CDR2 reads SNEGSKA (reference sequence). V lost 6 bases and J 5 bases, leaving 13 bases between the germline ends. The CDR3 spans 12 residues.

The V and J genes are TRBV12-3 or TRBV12-4 and TRBJ1-2; D might be TRBD1 (5 bases). The CDR3 loop spans 15 amino acids. V was cut by 5 bases and J by 8 bases, with 21 bases left in between. The CDR3 DNA reads TGTGCCAGCAGTATCCTACACGGGGGGAGAGGAGGCTACACCTTC. Protein: CASSILHGGRGGYTF.

The rearrangement links TRBV2 to TRBJ1-1, with 8 bases fitting TRBD1. This CDR3 region has 13 residues. V shed 6 bases, J shed 8 bases, and the junction held 8 bases outside the gene matches. CDR1 and CDR2 (germline): SNHLY, FYNNEI. CDR3: CASRPDRASEAFF. Here the CDR3 DNA reads TGTGCCAGCAGGCCGGACAGGGCCTCGGAAGCTTTCTTT.

This clonotype was observed at least ten times. The chain is built from TRBV11-2 and TRBJ2-1; 9 bases are shared with TRBD2. CDR1 is SGHAT, CDR2 FQNNGV, per germline. The CDR3 runs 13 residues. The junction had 3 bases not matched to a gene; V was cut back by 4 bases and J by 8 bases. In nucleotides, the CDR3 is TGTGCCAGCAGCTGGGGACTAGCCTATGAGCAGTTCTTC. Translated: CASSWGLAYEQFF.

This clonotype was observed many times. The chain links TRBV18 to TRBJ2-1, with 7 bases that match TRBD1. Germline-derived CDR1 and CDR2 are KGHSH and LQKENI. The CDR3 spans 16 residues. Trimming took 4 bases from V and 2 from J; bases not matched to a gene: 8. The CDR3 protein is CASSRPSRGTYNEQFF. CDR3 nucleotide sequence: TGTGCCAGCTCACGACCTTCCAGGGGGACCTACAATGAGCAGTTCTTC.

This clonotype was picked up many times. V gene TRBV29-1 combines with J gene TRBJ2-7, with D perhaps matching TRBD1 (5 bases). The V and J ends lost 6 bases and 3 bases respectively, with 21 bases between them. The CDR3 contains 15 residues. Per the germline V gene, CDR1 is SQVTM and CDR2 is ANQGSEA. CDR3 amino acids: CSVPTLTASGYEQYF. In nucleotides, the CDR3 is TGCAGCGTACCCACATTGACAGCCTCAGGCTACGAGCAGTACTTC.

The V gene is TRBV6-1, the J gene TRBJ1-5; D uncertain. The V end lost 3 bases, the J end lost 6 bases, and 9 bases lay between the germline ends. CDR3 size: 13 residues. Germline V gives CDR1 MNHNS, CDR2 SASEGT. CDR3 sequence reads: CASSDGMIQPQHF. CDR3 sequence (DNA): TGTGCCAGCAGTGACGGGATGATTCAGCCCCAGCATTTT.

This clonotype was picked up many times. The chain has TRBV7-2 and TRBJ1-1, with 7 bases that match TRBD1. CDR3 length equals 16 residues. The V gene's germline CDR1 is SGHTA and CDR2 FQGNSA. V lost 1 base, J lost 1 base, and 6 bases stayed unmatched. CDR3 region: CASSLVIRTGNTEAFF. The CDR3 DNA is TGTGCCAGCAGCTTAGTTATCAGGACAGGGAACACTGAAGCTTTCTTT.

The chain joins TRBV7-3 to TRBJ1-2; TRBD1 matches 10 bases. The CDR3 totals 19 residues. Germline V CDR1 and CDR2: SGHTA, FQGTGA. Losses at the gene ends were 1 base for V and 8 bases for J; bases not matched to a gene: 19. This CDR3 reads CASSLNVSVWGQGKGGYTF. CDR3 in DNA: TGTGCCAGCAGCTTAAACGTGTCTGTTTGGGGACAGGGGAAAGGGGGCTACACCTTC. The whole variable domain, remainder taken from reference TRBV7-3 and TRBJ1-2, is GAGVSQTPSNKVTEKGKYVELRCDPISGHTALYWYRQSLGQGPEFLIYFQGTGAADDSGLPNDRFFAVRPEGSVSTLKIQRTERGDSAVYLCASSLNVSVWGQGKGGYTFGSGTRLTVV.

This clonotype showed up just a few times. The genes are TRBV12-5 and TRBJ1-2; TRBD1 aligns across 8 bases. J was trimmed by 6 bases and V by 6 bases; bases with no gene match: 0. The germline V gene has CDR1 LGHNT and CDR2 FRNRAP. The CDR3 extends over 11 amino acids. In nucleotides, the CDR3 is TGTGCTAGTGGACAGGGGGATGGCTACACCTTC. It codes for CASGQGDGYTF. Full variable domain (remainder filled in from reference TRBV12-5 and TRBJ1-2): DARVTQTPRHKVTEMGQEVTMRCQPILGHNTVFWYRQTMMQGLELLAYFRNRAPLDDSGMPKDRFSAEMPDATLATLKIQPSEPRDSAVYFCASGQGDGYTFGSGTRLTVV.

This rearrangement joins TRBV20-1 to TRBJ1-6; a weak D match, TRBD1 (5 bases). The germline V gene has CDR1 DFQATT and CDR2 SNEGSKA (reference sequence). This CDR3 has 14 residues. Trimming took off 3 bases at V and 10 bases at J, with 16 bases between the two ends. The CDR3 loop reads CSASRQAQGSPLHF. CDR3 nucleotide sequence: TGCAGTGCTAGCCGGCAGGCTCAGGGATCACCCCTCCACTTT.

The sample holds a few counts of this clonotype. The gene calls are TRBV5-5 and TRBJ1-6, with 8 bases fitting TRBD1. This CDR3 is built from 14 residues. Germline-derived CDR1 and CDR2 are SGHKS and YYEKEE (reference sequence). V trimming: 4 bases; J trimming: 7 bases; junction bases outside the gene matches: 4. The DNA of the CDR3 is TGTGCCAGCAGCCGGGACAGGCAAAATTCACCCCTCCACTTT. Its protein is CASSRDRQNSPLHF.

There are many counts of this clonotype. The rearrangement links TRBV6-2 or TRBV6-3 to TRBJ1-3; no clear D. This CDR3 spans 12 amino acids. Germline CDR1 is MNHEY and CDR2 is SVGEGT. The V gene lost 9 bases and the J gene lost 8 bases, with 14 bases spanning the gap. The CDR3 protein is CARPGEADTIYF. DNA for the CDR3: TGTGCCAGGCCCGGGGAGGCGGACACCATATATTTT.

This clonotype was seen at least ten times. The chain combines TRBV3-1 with TRBJ1-4; possible D gene TRBD1, 5 bases. Trimming took 6 bases from V and 7 from J, leaving 15 bases between them. Germline V lookup: CDR1 LGHDT, CDR2 YNNKEL (reference sequence). The CDR3 is 14 residues long. This CDR3 reads CASSQGRVVEKLFF. CDR3 sequence (DNA): TGTGCCAGCAGTCAGGGCAGGGTAGTTGAAAAACTGTTTTTT.

At least ten counts were recorded for this clonotype. The J gene is TRBJ2-3, the V gene TRBV7-8; possibly TRBD2 for D (5 bases). V shed 5 bases and J shed 6 bases, with 15 bases lying between them. Germline assignment: CDR1 SGHVS and CDR2 FQNEAQ. The CDR3 extends over 14 amino acids. As DNA, the CDR3 is TGTGCCAGCAGCCCCGAGGGTCGCGGGGATACGCAGTATTTT. Amino acid sequence: CASSPEGRGDTQYF.

This clonotype was detected ten times or more. V is TRBV5-6 and J is TRBJ1-2; no reliable D call. The V end lost 6 bases, the J end lost 4 bases, and 25 bases lay between the germline ends. Germline V gives CDR1 SGHDT, CDR2 YYEEEE. The CDR3 covers 17 residues. The CDR3 DNA reads TGTGCCAGCAACTCAGGACGGACGGACCCTTGGGGCTATGGCTACACCTTC. Translating it yields CASNSGRTDPWGYGYTF.

This clonotype has ten or more counts. This chain joins TRBV9 and TRBJ1-3; maybe TRBD1 (5 bases). Germline CDR1 and CDR2: SGDLS and YYNGEE. This CDR3 is built from 15 residues. The V end was cut by 4 bases, the J end by 2 bases, with 13 bases between. The CDR3 DNA is TGTGCCAGCAGCCAGAGGGGAGGGACTGGAAACACCATATATTTT. Translated, it gives CASSQRGGTGNTIYF. Full variable domain (missing parts from reference TRBV9 and TRBJ1-3): DSGVTQTPKHLITATGQRVTLRCSPRSGDLSVYWYQQSLDQGLQFLIQYYNGEERAKGNILERFSAQQFPDLHSELNLSSLELGDSALYFCASSQRGGTGNTIYFGEGSWLTVV.

This clonotype was seen repeatedly, ten times or more. The genes are TRBV3-1 and TRBJ1-5; D is unclear. V was shortened by 4 bases and J by 6 bases, with 10 bases between the two germline ends. This CDR3 region has 13 residues. CDR1 is LGHDT and CDR2 is YNNKEL in the germline V gene (reference sequence). The CDR3 nucleotides read TGTGCCAGCAGCCCCGAGGGAGGTCAGCCCCAGCATTTT. This translates into CASSPEGGQPQHF.

The J gene is TRBJ2-1, the V gene TRBV5-1; D gene ambiguous. Germline V lookup: CDR1 SGHRS, CDR2 YFSETQ. The CDR3 is 16 residues long. Trimming stripped 1 base from V and 6 bases from J, with 17 bases between. CDR3 residues: CASSLIGTSLANEQFF. Written as DNA, the CDR3 is TGCGCCAGCAGCTTGATCGGAACCAGCCTTGCCAATGAGCAGTTCTTC.

The table lists this clonotype with a few counts. V usage is TRBV7-9 and J usage is TRBJ2-3, with D uncertain. CDR3 length: 15 residues. CDR1 SEHNR and CDR2 FQNEAQ come from the germline V gene (reference sequence). V lost 2 bases to trimming and J lost 0 bases, with 9 bases between them. Here the CDR3 reads CASSLLFSSTDTQYF. CDR3 nucleotides: TGTGCCAGCAGCTTATTATTTTCTAGCACAGATACGCAGTATTTT.

This clonotype was recorded a few times. This rearrangement joins TRBV5-6 to TRBJ2-5, with TRBD1 matching 7 bases. Germline trimming cut 0 bases from V and 5 bases from J; bases unmatched to any gene: 7. Germline CDR1 and CDR2: SGHDT and YYEEEE. The CDR3 covers 15 residues. CDR3 DNA sequence: TGTGCCAGCAGCTTGGGACAGGGATTTATGGAGACCCAGTACTTC. It specifies CASSLGQGFMETQYF.

The chain joins TRBV6-2 or TRBV6-3 to TRBJ2-5; TRBD2 matches at 9 bases. V was clipped by 1 base and J by 5 bases; unmatched bases: 5. Germline CDR1 reads MNHEY; CDR2 reads SVGEGT. The CDR3 sequence is 15 residues long. This CDR3 reads CASSYLGTSRETQYF. CDR3 bases: TGTGCCAGCAGTTACTTGGGGACTAGCCGTGAGACCCAGTACTTC.

This chain joins TRBV12-3 or TRBV12-4 and TRBJ2-7; no reliable D call. This CDR3 spans 12 amino acids. Trimming took 6 bases from V and 4 from J, leaving 10 bases between them. The CDR3 sequence: CASSPHGYEQYF. For the CDR3, the DNA is TGTGCCAGCAGCCCTCATGGGTACGAGCAGTACTTC.

This clonotype turned up a few times. V gene TRBV6-5 combines with J gene TRBJ2-3; 9 positions agree with TRBD2. Germline CDR1 MNHEY, CDR2 SVGAGI. With 2 bases clipped from V and 4 bases from J, the junction kept 4 bases outside the gene matches. The CDR3 extends over 15 amino acids. CDR3 protein: CASSYGGGGSDTQYF. The CDR3 nucleotides read TGTGCCAGCAGTTACGGCGGGGGGGGGTCAGATACGCAGTATTTT.

This clonotype was picked up many times. This sequence joins TRBV12-3 or TRBV12-4 and TRBJ1-6; D is perhaps TRBD1 (5 bases). This CDR3 has 12 amino acids. Trimming removed 2 bases at V and 11 bases at J, with 7 bases between. The chain's CDR3 is CASSLRGTPLHF. The CDR3 region has the DNA TGTGCCAGCAGTTTACGGGGGACACCCCTCCACTTT.

This clonotype was seen a few times. The DNA for the CDR3 is TGCGCCAGCAGCCAAGTGGTTCCCCTTGGGGACTCTGGAAACACCATATATTTT. Translated, it gives CASSQVVPLGDSGNTIYF. V and J are TRBV4-1 and TRBJ1-3, with D hard to call. Germline lookup yields CDR1 MGHRA and CDR2 YSYEKL. The CDR3 covers 18 residues. The V and J ends lost 1 base and 0 bases respectively, with 16 bases between them.